This entry describes one TCR beta chain. Its cognate antigen is unknown. The CDR3 sequence is 11 residues long. V was pared by 7 bases and J by 6 bases, with 13 bases between. The germline CDR1 and CDR2 sequences are DFQATT and SNEGSKA (reference sequence). The record originates from a study of shared clonotypes between healthy human individuals. Here immunoSEQ multiplex PCR was the method, and the copy in TCRdb shows in-frame clones only, minus some. The sample has under 350,000 clones, around nine tenths seen once. Regarding the study as a whole: Between several donors, naive CD4 clonotypes were shared at a level of about 5%.

This sequence was found in a man aged 18 to 29 in good health. The J gene is TRBJ2-7, the V gene TRBV20-1; weak D call: TRBD2 (5 bases). The sample consisted of memory CD8+ T cells sorted from blood. Subset here: CD45RO+ cells pooled with CCR7-negative TemRA cells. CDR3 bases: TGCAGTGTGAGCGGCCGGTCCGAGCAGTACTTC. This encodes CSVSGRSEQYF.